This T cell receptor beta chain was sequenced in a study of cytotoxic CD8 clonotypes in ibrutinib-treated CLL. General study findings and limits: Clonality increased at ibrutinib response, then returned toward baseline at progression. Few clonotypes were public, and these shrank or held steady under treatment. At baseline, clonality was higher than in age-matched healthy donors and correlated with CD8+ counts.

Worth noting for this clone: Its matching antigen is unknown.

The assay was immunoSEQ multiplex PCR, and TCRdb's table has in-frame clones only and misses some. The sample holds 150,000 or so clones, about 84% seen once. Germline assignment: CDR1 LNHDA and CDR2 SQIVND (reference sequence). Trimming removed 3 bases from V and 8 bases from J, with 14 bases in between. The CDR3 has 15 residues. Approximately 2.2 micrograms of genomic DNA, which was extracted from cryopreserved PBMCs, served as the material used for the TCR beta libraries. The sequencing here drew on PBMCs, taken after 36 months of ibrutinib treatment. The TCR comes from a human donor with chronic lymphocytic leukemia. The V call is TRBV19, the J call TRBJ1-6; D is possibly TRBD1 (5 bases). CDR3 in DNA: TGTGCCAGTAGTATGGGTGCAGGGCTCGATTCACCCCTCCACTTT. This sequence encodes CASSMGAGLDSPLHF.